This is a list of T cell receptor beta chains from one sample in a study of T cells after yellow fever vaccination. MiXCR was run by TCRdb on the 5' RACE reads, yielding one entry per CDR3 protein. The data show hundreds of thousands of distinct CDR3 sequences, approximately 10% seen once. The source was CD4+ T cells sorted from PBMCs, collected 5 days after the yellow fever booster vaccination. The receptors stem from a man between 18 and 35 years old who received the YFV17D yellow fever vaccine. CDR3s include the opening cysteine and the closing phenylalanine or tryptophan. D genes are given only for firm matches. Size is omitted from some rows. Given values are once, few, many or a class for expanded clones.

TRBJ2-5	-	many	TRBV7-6	TGTGCCAGCAGCTTAATTTCGGGGGAGACCCAGTACTTC	CASSLISGETQYF
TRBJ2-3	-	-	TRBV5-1	TGCGCCAGCAGCTTCGCCGGGTCCGATGGAGATACGCAGTATTTT	CASSFAGSDGDTQYF
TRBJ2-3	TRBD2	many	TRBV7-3	TGTGCCAGCAGCCCGCGACTAGCGGGGGATCGGACAGATACGCAGTATTTT	CASSPRLAGDRTDTQYF
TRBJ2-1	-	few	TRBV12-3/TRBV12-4	TGTGCCAGCAGTTTAAAGTACGAGCAGTTCTTC	CASSLKYEQFF
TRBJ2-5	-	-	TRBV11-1	TGTGCCAGCAGCGCATGGGACACGGACCAAGAGACCCAGTACTTC	CASSAWDTDQETQYF
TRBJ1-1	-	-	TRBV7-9	TGTGCCAGCAGCTTGTCCGGGACAATGAACACTGAAGCTTTCTTT	CASSLSGTMNTEAFF
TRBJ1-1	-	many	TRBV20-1	TGCAGTGCTAGCGGTCCGCCCGCCACTGAAGCTTTCTTT	CSASGPPATEAFF
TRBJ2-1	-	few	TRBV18	TGTGCCAGCTCACCATTTCAGGGTAGAAGCTCCTACAATGAGCAGTTCTTC	CASSPFQGRSSYNEQFF
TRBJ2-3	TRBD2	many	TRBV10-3	TGTGCCTCCAACGGGGGGATGAGCACAGATACGCAGTATTTT	CASNGGMSTDTQYF
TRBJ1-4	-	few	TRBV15	TGTGCCACGCGGGGTAATGAAAAACTGTTTTTT	CATRGNEKLFF
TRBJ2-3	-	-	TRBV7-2	TGTGCCAGCAGCTTAGCGCCCGGGATACTACAAGATACGCAGTATTTT	CASSLAPGILQDTQYF
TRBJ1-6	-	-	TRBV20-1	TGCAGTGCTCCCAACGGGACCTATAATTCACCCCTCCACTTT	CSAPNGTYNSPLHF
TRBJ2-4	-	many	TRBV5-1	TGCGCCAGCAGCTTGAACAGGGCGGAGGGGGACATTCAGTACTTC	CASSLNRAEGDIQYF
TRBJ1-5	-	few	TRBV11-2	TGTGCCAGCAGCTTTTCACAACATCAGCCCCAGCATTTT	CASSFSQHQPQHF
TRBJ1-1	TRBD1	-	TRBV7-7	TGTGCCAGCAGCATGGACAGGGGTACTGAAGCTTTCTTT	CASSMDRGTEAFF
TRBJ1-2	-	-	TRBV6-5	TGTGCCAGCAGCCAGGGACGTCGCTACACCTTC	CASSQGRRYTF
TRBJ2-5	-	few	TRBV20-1	TGCAGTGCTAGATCGTACCAAGCAGGGGAGACCCAGTACTTC	CSARSYQAGETQYF
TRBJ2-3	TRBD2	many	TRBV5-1	TGCGCCAGCAGCCCTAGCGGGGGGGCCGGCACAGATACGCAGTATTTT	CASSPSGGAGTDTQYF
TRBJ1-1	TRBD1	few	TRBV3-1	TGTGCCAGCAGCCAGACAGGGGGGCGGGTCACTGAAGCTTTCTTT	CASSQTGGRVTEAFF
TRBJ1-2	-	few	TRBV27	TGTGCCAGCAGTTCCGGGAACTCGTACTATGGCTACACCTTC	CASSSGNSYYGYTF
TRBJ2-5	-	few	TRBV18	TGTGCCAGCTCATCCTGGGCCTCCCGGGAGACCCAGTACTTC	CASSSWASRETQYF
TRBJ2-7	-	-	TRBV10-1	TGCGCCAGCAGTGAGTCGAGTCAAGGGAGCTCCTACGAGCAGTACTTC	CASSESSQGSSYEQYF
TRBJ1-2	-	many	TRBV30	TGTGCCTGGAGTGTTGGGGGATCTGAGCGGTTGCTCTATGGCTACACCTTC	CAWSVGGSERLLYGYTF
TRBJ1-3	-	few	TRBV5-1	TGCGCCAGCAGCTTAACTTTCTCTGGAAACACCATATATTTT	CASSLTFSGNTIYF
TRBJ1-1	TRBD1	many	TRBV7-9	TGTGCCAGCAGCGACAGGGTACGAATGACTGAAGCTTTCTTT	CASSDRVRMTEAFF
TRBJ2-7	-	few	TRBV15	TGTGCCACCAGCAGAGATCCGACAAGCTCCTACGAGCAGTACTTC	CATSRDPTSSYEQYF
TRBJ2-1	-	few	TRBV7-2	TGTGCCAGCAGCGCCCTGAGGGGAAACAATGAGCAGTTCTTC	CASSALRGNNEQFF
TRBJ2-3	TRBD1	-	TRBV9	TGTGCCAGCGGGGACAGGGGGGATACTAGCACAGATACGCAGTATTTT	CASGDRGDTSTDTQYF
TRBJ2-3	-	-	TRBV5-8	TGTGCCAGCAGATATCGCACAGATACGCAGTATTTT	CASRYRTDTQYF
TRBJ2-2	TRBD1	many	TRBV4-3	TGCGCCAGCAGCCGGGGACAGGACACCGGGGAGCTGTTTTTT	CASSRGQDTGELFF
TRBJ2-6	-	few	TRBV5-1	TGCGCCAGCAGCTTGGTTCCCCCTGGGGCCAACGTCCTGACTTTC	CASSLVPPGANVLTF
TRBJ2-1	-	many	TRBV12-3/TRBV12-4	TGTGCCAGCAGTTTAATTAGTGGGAGCTCCTACAATGAGCAGTTCTTC	CASSLISGSSYNEQFF
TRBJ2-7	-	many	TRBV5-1	TGCGCCAGCAGCATCTCCGGGACCGACTCCTACGAGCAGTACTTC	CASSISGTDSYEQYF
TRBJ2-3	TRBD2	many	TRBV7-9	TGTGCCAGCAGCTTAAGGTCTAGCGGGGGCGTTCCTTTT	CASSLRSSGGVPF
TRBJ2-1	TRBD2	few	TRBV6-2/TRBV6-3	TGTGCCAGCAGTTCGGCGCGGGGGGGCCAAAATGAGCAGTTCTTC	CASSSARGGQNEQFF
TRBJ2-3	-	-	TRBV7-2	TGTGCCAGCAGCATGGACGGTTCCACAGATACGCAGTATTTT	CASSMDGSTDTQYF
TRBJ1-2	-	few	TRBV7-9	TGTGCCAGCAGCTTGCTCGGACAAATCGTCGGCTACACCTTC	CASSLLGQIVGYTF
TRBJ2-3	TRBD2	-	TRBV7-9	TGTGCCAGCAGCTCCTTGAGCGGGGGGATCACAGATACGCAGTATTTT	CASSSLSGGITDTQYF
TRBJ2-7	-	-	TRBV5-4	TGTGCCAGCAGCTTTACCGGGGGCAACGAGCAGTACTTC	CASSFTGGNEQYF
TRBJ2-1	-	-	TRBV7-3	TGTGCCAGCAGCTTAACCTCGACGACGGAAAATGAGCAGTTCTTC	CASSLTSTTENEQFF
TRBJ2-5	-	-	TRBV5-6	TGTGCCAGCAGCTTGTCCCCTCGGGGGACCCAGTACTTC	CASSLSPRGTQYF
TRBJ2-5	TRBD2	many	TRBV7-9	TGTGCCAGCAGCTTGTCCCTACCCTTGTCGGGGGGTAACCAGTACTTC	CASSLSLPLSGGNQYF
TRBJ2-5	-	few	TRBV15	TGTGCCACCAGCAGAGATCCCCGACCCCAAGAGACCCAGTACTTC	CATSRDPRPQETQYF
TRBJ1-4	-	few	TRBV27	TGTGCCAGCTCGCGGGTAGAGCGCCGGTACGAAAAACTGTTTTTT	CASSRVERRYEKLFF
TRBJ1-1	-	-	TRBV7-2	TGTGCCAGCACCCGTGACAGTCACACTGAAGCTTTCTTT	CASTRDSHTEAFF
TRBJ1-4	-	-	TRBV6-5	TGTGCCAGCAGTCTGATATCAGCGACTAATGAAAAACTGTTTTTT	CASSLISATNEKLFF
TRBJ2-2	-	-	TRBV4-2	TGTGCCAGCACCCCAGGCAGGGGTACTTCCGGGGAGCTGTTTTTT	CASTPGRGTSGELFF
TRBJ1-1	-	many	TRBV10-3	TGTGCCATCAGTGAGTCGGGGGCAGCGGGAGCTTTCTTT	CAISESGAAGAFF
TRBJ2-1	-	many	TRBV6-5	TGTGCCAGCAAACAGGGCACCTACAATGAGCAGTTCTTC	CASKQGTYNEQFF
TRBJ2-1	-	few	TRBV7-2	TGTGCCAGCACCTTTGAAGGGAGCTCCTACAATGAGCAGTTCTTC	CASTFEGSSYNEQFF
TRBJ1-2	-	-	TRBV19	TGTGCCAGTACCGATGCGGGAAGAGCTAACTATGGCTACACCTTC	CASTDAGRANYGYTF